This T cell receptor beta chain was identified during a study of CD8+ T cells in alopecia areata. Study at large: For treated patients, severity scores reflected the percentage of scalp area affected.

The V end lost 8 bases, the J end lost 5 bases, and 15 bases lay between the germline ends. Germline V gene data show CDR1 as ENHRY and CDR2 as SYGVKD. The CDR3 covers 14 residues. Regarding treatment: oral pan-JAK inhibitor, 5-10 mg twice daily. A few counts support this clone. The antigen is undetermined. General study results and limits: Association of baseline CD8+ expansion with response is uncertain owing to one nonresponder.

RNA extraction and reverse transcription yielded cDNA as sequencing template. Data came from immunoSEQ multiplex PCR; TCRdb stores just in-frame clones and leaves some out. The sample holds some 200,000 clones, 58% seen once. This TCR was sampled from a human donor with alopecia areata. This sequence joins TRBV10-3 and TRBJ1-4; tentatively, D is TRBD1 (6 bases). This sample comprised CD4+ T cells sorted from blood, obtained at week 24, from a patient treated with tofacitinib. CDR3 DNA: TGTGCCATCGGGGGGGGGCTGGAGAATGAAAAACTGTTTTTT. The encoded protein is CAIGGGLENEKLFF.